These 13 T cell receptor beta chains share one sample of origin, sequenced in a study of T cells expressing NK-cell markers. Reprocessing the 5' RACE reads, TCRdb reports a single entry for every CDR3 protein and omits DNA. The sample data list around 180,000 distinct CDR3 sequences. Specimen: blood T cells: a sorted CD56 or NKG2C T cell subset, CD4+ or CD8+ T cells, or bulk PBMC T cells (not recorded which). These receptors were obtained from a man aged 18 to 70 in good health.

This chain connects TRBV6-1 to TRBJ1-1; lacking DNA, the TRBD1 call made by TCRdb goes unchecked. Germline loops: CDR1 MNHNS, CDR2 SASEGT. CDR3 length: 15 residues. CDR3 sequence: CASSPLRGRDTEAFF.

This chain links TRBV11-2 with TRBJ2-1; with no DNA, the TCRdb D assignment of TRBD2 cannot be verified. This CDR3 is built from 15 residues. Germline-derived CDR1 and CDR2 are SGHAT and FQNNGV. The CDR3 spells CASSLGGGQSYEQFF.

CDR3 sequence: CASSQRGDQPQHF. The genes are TRBV7-9 and TRBJ1-5; the D call from TCRdb, TRBD1, cannot be confirmed without DNA. From germline, CDR1 is SEHNR and CDR2 FQNEAQ (reference sequence). The CDR3 spans 13 residues.

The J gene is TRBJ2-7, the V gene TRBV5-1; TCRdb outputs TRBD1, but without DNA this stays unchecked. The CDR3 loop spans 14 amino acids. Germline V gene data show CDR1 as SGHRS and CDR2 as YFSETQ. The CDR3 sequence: CASGQGWGTYEQYF.

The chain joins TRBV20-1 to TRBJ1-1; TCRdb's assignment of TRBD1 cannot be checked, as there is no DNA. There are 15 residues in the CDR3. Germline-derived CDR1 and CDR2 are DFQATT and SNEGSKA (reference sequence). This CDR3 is CSARDGDGKSTEAFF.

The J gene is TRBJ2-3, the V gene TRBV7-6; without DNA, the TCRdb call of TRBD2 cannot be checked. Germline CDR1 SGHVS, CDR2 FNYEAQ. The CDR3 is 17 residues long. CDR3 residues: CASSLAGGGDSTDTQYF. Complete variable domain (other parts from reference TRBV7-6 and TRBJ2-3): GAGVSQSPRYKVTKRGQDVALRCDPISGHVSLYWYRQALGQGPEFLTYFNYEAQQDKSGLPNDRFSAERPEGSISTLTIQRTEQRDSAMYRCASSLAGGGDSTDTQYFGPGTRLTVL.

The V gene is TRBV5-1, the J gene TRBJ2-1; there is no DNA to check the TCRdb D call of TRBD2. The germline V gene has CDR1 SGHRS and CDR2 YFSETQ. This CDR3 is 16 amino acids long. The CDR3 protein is CASSLDPGLEDNEQFF.

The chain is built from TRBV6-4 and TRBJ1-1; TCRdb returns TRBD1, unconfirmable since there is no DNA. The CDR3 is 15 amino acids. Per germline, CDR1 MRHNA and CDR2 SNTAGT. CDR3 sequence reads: CASSEFPLGNTEAFF.

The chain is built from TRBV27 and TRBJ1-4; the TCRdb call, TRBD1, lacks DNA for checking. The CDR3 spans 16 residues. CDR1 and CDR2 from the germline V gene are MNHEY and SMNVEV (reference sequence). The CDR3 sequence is CASSYLYPSTNEKLFF.

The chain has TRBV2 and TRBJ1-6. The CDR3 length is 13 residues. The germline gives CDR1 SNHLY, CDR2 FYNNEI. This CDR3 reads CASSSGSSSPLHF.

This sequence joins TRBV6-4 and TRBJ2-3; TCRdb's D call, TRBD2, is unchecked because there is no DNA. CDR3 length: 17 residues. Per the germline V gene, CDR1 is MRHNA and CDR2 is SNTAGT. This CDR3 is CASSPGTSGGNTDTQYF.

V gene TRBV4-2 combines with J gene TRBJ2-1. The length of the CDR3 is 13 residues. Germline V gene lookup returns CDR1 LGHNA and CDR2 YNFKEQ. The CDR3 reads CASSQDTMDEQFF.

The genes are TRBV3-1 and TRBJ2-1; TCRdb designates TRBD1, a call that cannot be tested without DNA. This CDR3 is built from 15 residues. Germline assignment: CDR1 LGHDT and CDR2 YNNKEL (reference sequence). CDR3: CASSPDRGVGNEQFF.